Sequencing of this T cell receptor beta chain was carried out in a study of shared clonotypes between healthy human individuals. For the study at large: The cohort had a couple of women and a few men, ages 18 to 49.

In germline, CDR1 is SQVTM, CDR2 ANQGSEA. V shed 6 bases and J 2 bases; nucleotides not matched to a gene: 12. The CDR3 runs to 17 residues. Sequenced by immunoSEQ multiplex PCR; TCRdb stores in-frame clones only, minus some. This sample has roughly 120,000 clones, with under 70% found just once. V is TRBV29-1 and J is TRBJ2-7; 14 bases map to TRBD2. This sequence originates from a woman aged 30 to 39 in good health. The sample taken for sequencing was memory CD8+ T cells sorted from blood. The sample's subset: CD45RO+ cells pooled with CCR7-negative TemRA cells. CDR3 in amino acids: CSVAGTSGGYSTYEQYF. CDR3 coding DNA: TGCAGCGTAGCCGGGACTAGCGGGGGTTATAGTACCTACGAGCAGTACTTC.